A single sample is the source of the 2 T cell receptor beta chains below, sequenced in a study of T-cell memory formation after mild COVID-19. Each CDR3 protein is one row after TCRdb ran MiXCR on the 5' RACE reads. The sample includes around 300,000 distinct CDR3 sequences, roughly an eighth of them seen just once. The sequencing sample was made of PBMCs or a T cell subset sorted from them (not recorded which). The receptors stem from a man in his late teens or twenties who had mild COVID-19 (a few samples of this study predate the infection). Cell type and time point are not known.

Only a few counts were recorded for this clonotype. CDR3 sequence reads: CASSPRLTGVSETQYF. In DNA form, the CDR3 reads TGCGCCAGCAGCCCGCGGCTGACAGGGGTTTCCGAGACCCAGTACTTC. This chain links TRBV5-1 with TRBJ2-5, with 8 bases that match TRBD1. The CDR3 spans 16 residues. Germline V CDR1 and CDR2: SGHRS, YFSETQ. The V gene end was trimmed by 4 bases and the J gene end by 5 bases; junction bases not matched to a gene: 13. Drawing the rest from reference TRBV5-1 and TRBJ2-5, the complete variable domain is KAGVTQTPRYLIKTRGQQVTLSCSPISGHRSVSWYQQTPGQGLQFLFEYFSETQRNKGNFPGRFSGRQFSNSRSEMNVSTLELGDSALYLCASSPRLTGVSETQYFGPGTRLLVL.

This chain joins TRBV4-2 and TRBJ2-3; D is ambiguous. CDR1 and CDR2 from the germline V gene are LGHNA and YNFKEQ. The ends were cut back, 4 bases at V and 4 bases at J, with 12 bases in the middle. The CDR3 is 14 amino acids. CDR3 nucleotide sequence: TGTGCCAGCAGCCCTAAGACTGGGGCAGATACGCAGTATTTT. The encoded protein is CASSPKTGADTQYF.